The clone carrying this T cell receptor (beta chain) was counted many times. Its antigen is unidentified. The CDR3 sequence is 16 residues long. J gave up 2 bases and V 2 bases, and 5 bases lay outside the gene matches. Germline V gene data show CDR1 as MNHEY and CDR2 as SVGAGI. The investigators amplified TCR beta CDR3 regions from RNA transcripts. Initially, a first-round RT-PCR of the TCR CDR3 employed the HTBI primer set. Each CDR3 protein gets one entry after TCRdb re-called the multiplex PCR reads with MiXCR. Among around 250,000 distinct CDR3 sequences listed, more than 20% were seen once. This specimen belongs to a study of T cells in Graves' hyperthyroidism and ophthalmopathy. Study-level findings and limits: Ophthalmopathy and stable hyperthyroidism were told apart by a 13 V-J model. Ophthalmopathy, as predicted by the model, came a median roughly 6.3 months after the prediction.

Patients with ophthalmopathy all had a Clinical Activity Score of at least 3, a NOSPECS grade of at least 4 and duration under 3 months. Lactation, pregnancy, other autoimmune disease or uncontrolled infection excluded patients. The receptor comes from a woman in her forties with Graves' ophthalmopathy. This chain connects TRBV6-5 to TRBJ2-2; 7 nucleotides match TRBD1. The material sequenced was blood. The CDR3 region is CASSYQSGGNTGELFF. The CDR3 DNA reads as TGTGCCAGCAGTTACCAGTCAGGGGGTAACACCGGGGAGCTGTTTTTT.